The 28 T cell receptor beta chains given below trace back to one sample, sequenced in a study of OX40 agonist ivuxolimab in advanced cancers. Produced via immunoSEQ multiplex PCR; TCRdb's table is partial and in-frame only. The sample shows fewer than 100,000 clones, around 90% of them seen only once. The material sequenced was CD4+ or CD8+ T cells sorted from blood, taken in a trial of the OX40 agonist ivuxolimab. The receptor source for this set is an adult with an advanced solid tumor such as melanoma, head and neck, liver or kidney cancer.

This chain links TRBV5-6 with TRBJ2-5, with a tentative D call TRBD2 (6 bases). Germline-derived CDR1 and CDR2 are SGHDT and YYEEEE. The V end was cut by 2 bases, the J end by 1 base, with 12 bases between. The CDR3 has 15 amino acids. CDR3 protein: CASSLGGNRQETQYF. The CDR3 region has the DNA TGTGCCAGCAGCTTAGGAGGGAACCGCCAAGAGACCCAGTACTTC.

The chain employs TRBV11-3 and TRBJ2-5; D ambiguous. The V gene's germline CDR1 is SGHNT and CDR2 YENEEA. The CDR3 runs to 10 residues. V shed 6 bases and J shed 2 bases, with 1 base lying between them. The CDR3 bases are TGTGCCAGCAGTCAAGAGACCCAGTACTTC. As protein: CASSQETQYF.

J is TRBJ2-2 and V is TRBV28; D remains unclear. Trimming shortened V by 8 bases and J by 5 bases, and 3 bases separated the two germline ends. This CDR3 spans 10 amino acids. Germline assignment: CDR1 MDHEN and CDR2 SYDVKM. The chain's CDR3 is CASGTGELFF. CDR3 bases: TGTGCCAGCGGGACCGGGGAGCTGTTTTTT. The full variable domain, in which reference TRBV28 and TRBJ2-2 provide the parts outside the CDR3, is DVKVTQSSRYLVKRTGEKVFLECVQDMDHENMFWYRQDPGLGLRLIYFSYDVKMKEKGDIPEGYSVSREKKERFSLILESASTNQTSMYLCASGTGELFFGEGSRLTVL.

CDR3 sequence reads: CASSLGQGWYGYTF. The CDR3 DNA follows: TGTGCCAGCAGTTTAGGACAAGGGTGGTATGGCTACACCTTC. This chain links TRBV28 with TRBJ1-2; D might be TRBD1 (5 bases). CDR1 is MDHEN and CDR2 is SYDVKM in the germline V gene. Trimming cost V 2 bases and J 5 bases, with 12 bases left between them. The CDR3 has 14 amino acids.

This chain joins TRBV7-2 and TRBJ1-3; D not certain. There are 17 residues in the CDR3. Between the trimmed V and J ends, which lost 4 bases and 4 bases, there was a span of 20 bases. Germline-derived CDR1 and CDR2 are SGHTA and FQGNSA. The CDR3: CASSSRVSLNAGNTIYF. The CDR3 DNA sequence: TGTGCCAGCAGCTCAAGGGTCTCCCTCAACGCCGGAAACACCATATATTTT.

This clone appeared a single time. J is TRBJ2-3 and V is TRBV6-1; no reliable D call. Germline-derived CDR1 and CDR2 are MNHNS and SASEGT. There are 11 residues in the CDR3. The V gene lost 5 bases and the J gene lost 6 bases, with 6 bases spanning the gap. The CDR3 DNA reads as TGTGCCAGCAGTTTTTCCGATACGCAGTATTTT. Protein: CASSFSDTQYF.

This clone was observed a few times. This CDR3 reads CASLGGLMNTEAFF. Here the CDR3 DNA reads TGCGCCAGCTTGGGGGGGCTCATGAACACTGAAGCTTTCTTT. The rearrangement uses TRBV10-1 and TRBJ1-1, with D perhaps TRBD1 (6 bases). The germline V gene has CDR1 WNHNN and CDR2 SYGVQD (reference sequence). V gave up 8 bases and J gave up 0 bases, with 13 bases separating them. This CDR3 is built from 14 residues.

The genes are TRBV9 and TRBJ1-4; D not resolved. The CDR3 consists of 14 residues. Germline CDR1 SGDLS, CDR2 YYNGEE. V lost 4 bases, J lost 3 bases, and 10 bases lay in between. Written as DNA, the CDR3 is TGTGCCAGCAGCTCTTCGTGGGCTAATGAAAAACTGTTTTTT. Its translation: CASSSSWANEKLFF. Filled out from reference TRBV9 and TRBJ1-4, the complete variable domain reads DSGVTQTPKHLITATGQRVTLRCSPRSGDLSVYWYQQSLDQGLQFLIQYYNGEERAKGNILERFSAQQFPDLHSELNLSSLELGDSALYFCASSSSWANEKLFFGSGTQLSVL.

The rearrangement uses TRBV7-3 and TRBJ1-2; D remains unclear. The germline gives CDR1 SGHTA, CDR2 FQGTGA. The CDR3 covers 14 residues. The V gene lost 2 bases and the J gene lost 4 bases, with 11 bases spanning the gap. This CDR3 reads CASSLGPGGYGYTF. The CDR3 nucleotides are TGTGCCAGCAGCTTAGGGCCCGGCGGCTATGGCTACACCTTC.

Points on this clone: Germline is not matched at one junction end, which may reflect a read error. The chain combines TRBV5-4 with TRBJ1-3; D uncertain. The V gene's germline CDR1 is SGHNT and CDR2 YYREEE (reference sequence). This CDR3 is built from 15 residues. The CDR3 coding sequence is TGTGCCAGCAGTGATCCGAGGCTCTCTCGAAACACCATATATTTT. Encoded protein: CASSDPRLSRNTIYF.

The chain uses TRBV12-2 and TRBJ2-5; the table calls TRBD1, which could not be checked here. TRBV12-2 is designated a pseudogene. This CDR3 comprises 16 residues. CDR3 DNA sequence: TGTGCAAGTCGCTTAGGGGACAGGGTACTACAAGAGACCCAGTACTTC. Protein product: CASRLGDRVLQETQYF.

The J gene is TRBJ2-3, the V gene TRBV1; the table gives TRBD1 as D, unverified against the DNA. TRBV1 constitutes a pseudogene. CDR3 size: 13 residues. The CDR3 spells CTSSDRDRDTQYF. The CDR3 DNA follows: TGCACCAGCAGCGACCGCGACAGGGATACGCAGTATTTT.

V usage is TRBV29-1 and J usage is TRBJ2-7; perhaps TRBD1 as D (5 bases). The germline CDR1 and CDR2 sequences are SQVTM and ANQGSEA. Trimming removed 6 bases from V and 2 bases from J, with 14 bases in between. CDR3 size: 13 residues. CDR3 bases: TGCAGCGTCCGTGGGGCGGAAACCTACGAGCAGTACTTC. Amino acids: CSVRGAETYEQYF.

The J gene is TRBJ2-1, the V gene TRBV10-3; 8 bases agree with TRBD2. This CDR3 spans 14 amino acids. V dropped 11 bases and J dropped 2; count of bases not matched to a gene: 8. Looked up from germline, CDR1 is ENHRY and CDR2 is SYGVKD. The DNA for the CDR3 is TGTGCCCCGGGGCGGGGGGCCACCTACAATGAGCAGTTCTTC. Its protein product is CAPGRGATYNEQFF.

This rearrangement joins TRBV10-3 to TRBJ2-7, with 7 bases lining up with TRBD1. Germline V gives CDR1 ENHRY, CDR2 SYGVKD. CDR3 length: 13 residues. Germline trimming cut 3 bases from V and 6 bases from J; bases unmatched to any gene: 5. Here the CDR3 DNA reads TGTGCCATCAGTGAAGGACAGGCGAGCGAGCAGTACTTC. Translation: CAISEGQASEQYF.

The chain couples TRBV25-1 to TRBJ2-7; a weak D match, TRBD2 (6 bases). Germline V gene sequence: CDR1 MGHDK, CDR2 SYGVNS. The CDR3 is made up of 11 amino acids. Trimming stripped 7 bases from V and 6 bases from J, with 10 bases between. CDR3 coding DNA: TGTGCCAGCATCCAGGAGGGCGAGCAGTACTTC. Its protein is CASIQEGEQYF.

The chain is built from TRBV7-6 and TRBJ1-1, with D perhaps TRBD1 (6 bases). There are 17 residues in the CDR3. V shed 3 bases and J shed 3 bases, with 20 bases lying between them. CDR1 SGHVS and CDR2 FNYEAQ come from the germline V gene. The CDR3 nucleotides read TGTGCCAGCAGCTTGGGCCAAGGGGGTCGGAGCGACACTGAAGCTTTCTTT. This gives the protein CASSLGQGGRSDTEAFF.

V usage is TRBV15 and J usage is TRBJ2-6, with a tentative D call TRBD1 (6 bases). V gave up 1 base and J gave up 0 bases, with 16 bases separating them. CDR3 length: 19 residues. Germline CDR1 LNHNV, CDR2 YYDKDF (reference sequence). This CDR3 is CATSRAYGTLSSGANVLTF. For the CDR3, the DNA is TGTGCCACCAGCAGAGCCTACGGGACACTGAGCTCTGGGGCCAACGTCCTGACTTTC.

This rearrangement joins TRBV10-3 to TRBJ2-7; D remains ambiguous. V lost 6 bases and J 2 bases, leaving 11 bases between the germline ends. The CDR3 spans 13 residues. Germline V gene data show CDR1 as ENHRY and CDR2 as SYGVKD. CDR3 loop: CAIRVGGPYEQYF. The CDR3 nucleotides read TGTGCCATCAGGGTGGGCGGCCCCTACGAGCAGTACTTC.

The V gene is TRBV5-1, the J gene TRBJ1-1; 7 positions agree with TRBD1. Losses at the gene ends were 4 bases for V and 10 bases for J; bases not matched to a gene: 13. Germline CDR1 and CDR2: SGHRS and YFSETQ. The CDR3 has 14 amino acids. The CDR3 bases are TGCGCCAGCAGCCCCGGGACAGCCGGCGCTGGAGCTTTCTTT. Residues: CASSPGTAGAGAFF.

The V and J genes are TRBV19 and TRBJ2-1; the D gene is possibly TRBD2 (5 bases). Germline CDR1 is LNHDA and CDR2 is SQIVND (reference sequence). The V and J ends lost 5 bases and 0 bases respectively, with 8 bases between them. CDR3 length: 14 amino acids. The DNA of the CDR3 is TGTGCCAGTAGTCCGGGGAGCTCCTACAATGAGCAGTTCTTC. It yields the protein CASSPGSSYNEQFF.

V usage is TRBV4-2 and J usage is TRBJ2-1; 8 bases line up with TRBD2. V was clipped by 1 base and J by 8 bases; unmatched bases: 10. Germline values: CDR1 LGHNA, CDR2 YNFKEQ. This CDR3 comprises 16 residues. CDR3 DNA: TGTGCCAGCAGCCAAGCCGGGACGGGGGGGCCTTATGAGCAGTTCTTC. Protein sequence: CASSQAGTGGPYEQFF.

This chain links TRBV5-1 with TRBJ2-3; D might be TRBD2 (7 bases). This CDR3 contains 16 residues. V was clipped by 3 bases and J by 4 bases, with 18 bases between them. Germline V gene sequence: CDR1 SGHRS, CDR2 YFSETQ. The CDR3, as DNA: TGCGCCAGCAGCTACGAAGGGAGGGGGATTCCAGATACGCAGTATTTT. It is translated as CASSYEGRGIPDTQYF.

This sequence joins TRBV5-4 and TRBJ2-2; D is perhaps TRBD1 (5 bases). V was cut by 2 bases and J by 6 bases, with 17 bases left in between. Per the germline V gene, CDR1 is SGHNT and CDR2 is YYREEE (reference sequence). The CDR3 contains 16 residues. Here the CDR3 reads CASSLLRSTEAGELFF. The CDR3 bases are TGTGCCAGCAGCTTACTCCGGTCGACAGAAGCCGGGGAGCTGTTTTTT.

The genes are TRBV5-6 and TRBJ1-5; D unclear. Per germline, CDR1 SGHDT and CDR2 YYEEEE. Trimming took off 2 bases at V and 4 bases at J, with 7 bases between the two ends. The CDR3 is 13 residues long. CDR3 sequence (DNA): TGTGCCAGCAGCTTCGGTGTAAATCAGCCCCAGCATTTT. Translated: CASSFGVNQPQHF.

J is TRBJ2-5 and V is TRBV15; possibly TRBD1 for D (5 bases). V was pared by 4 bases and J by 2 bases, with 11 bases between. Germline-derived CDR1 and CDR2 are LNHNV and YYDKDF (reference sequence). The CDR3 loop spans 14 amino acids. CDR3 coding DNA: TGTGCCACCAGCATCAGGGTCGGTCAAGAGACCCAGTACTTC. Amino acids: CATSIRVGQETQYF.

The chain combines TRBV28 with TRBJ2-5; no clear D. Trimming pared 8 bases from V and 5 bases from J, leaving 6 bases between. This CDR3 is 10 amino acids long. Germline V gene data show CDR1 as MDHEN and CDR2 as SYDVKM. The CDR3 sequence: CASSLETQYF. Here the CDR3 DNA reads TGTGCCAGCTCCCTTGAGACCCAGTACTTC.

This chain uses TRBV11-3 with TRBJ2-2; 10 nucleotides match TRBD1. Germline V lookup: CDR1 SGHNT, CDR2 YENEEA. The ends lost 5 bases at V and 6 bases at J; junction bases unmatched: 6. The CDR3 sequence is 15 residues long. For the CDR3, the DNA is TGTGCCAGCAGCACATGGGACAGGGGAGCCGGGGAGCTGTTTTTT. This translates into CASSTWDRGAGELFF. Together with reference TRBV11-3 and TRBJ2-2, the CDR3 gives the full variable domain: EAGVVQSPRYKIIEKKQPVAFWCNPISGHNTLYWYLQNLGQGPELLIRYENEEAVDDSQLPKDRFSAERLKGVDSTLKIQPAELGDSAVYLCASSTWDRGAGELFFGEGSRLTVL.